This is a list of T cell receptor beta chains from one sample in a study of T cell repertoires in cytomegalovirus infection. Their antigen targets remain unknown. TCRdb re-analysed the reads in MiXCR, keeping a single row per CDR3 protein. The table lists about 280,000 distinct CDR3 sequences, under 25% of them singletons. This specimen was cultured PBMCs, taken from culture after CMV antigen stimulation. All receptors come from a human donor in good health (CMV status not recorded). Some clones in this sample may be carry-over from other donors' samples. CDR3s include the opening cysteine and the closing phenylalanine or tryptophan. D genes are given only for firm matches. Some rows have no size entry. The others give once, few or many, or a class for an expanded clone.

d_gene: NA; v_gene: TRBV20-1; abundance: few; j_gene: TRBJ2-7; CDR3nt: TGCAGTGCTAGAGGCCTGGGAAGCCCCTACGAGCAGTACTTC; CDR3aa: CSARGLGSPYEQYF
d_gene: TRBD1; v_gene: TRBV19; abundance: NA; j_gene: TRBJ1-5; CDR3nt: TGTGCCAGTAGTATACGAGAGACAGGGGTTCGACCCCAGCATTTT; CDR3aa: CASSIRETGVRPQHF
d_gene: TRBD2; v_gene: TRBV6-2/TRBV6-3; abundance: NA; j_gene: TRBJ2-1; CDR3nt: TGTGCCAGCACCTACAGCCCTAGCGGACCCCCATACAATGAGCAGTTCTTC; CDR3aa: CASTYSPSGPPYNEQFF
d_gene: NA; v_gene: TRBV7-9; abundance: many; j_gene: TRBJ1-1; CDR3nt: TGTGCCAGCAGTTCACAAGAGAACACTGAAGCTTTCTTT; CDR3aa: CASSSQENTEAFF
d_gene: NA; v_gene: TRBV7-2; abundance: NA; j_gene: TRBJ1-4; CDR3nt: TGTGCCAGCAGCTTAGAGGGAATAGCTAATGAAAAACTGTTTTTT; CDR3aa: CASSLEGIANEKLFF
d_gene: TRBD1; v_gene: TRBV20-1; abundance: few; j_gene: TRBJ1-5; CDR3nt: TGCAGTGCTAGGGTACAGGGGGCAAATCAGCCCCAGCATTTT; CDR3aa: CSARVQGANQPQHF
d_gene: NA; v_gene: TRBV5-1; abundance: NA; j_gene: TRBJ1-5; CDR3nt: TGCGCCAGCAGCAATGGGGATGATCAGCCCCAGCATTTT; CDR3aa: CASSNGDDQPQHF
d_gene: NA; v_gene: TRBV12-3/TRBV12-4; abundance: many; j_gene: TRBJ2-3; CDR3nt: TGTGCCAGCAGTTTGGACGGTTTTCAAGATACGCAGTATTTT; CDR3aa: CASSLDGFQDTQYF
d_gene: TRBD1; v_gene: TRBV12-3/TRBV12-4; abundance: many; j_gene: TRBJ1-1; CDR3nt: TGTGCCAGCAGTTTACACCGGGACAGGACGAACACTGAAGCTTTCTTT; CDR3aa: CASSLHRDRTNTEAFF
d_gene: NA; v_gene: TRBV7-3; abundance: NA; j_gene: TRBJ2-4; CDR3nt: TGTGCCAGCAGCTCAGGGACCGGGAACATTCAGTACTTC; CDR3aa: CASSSGTGNIQYF
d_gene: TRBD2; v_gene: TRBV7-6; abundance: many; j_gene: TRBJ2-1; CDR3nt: TGTGCCAGCAGCTACCCCGGGACTAGCGGGAGGTTATCCTACAATGAGCAGTTCTTC; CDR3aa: CASSYPGTSGRLSYNEQFF
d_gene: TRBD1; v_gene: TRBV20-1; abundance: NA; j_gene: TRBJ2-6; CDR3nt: TGCAGTGCTAGAGATAGTCCAGGGGGCTCTGGGGCCAACGTCCTGACTTTC; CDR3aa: CSARDSPGGSGANVLTF
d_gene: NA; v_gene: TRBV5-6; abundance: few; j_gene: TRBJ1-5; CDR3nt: TGTGCCAGCAGCTTCACGGGACTGGGAAGCAATCAGCCCCAGCATTTT; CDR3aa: CASSFTGLGSNQPQHF
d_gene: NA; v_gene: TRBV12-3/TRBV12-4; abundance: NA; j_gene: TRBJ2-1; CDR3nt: TGTGCCAGCAGTTTTGCACAGATACCTTACAATGAGCAGTTCTTC; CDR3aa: CASSFAQIPYNEQFF
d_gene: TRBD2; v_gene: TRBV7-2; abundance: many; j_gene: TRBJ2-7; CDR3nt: TGTGCCAGCAGCTCCAGGACTAGCGGGAGGGTCTTCTCCTACGAGCAGTACTTC; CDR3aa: CASSSRTSGRVFSYEQYF
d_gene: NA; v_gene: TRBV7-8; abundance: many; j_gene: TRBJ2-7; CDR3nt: TGTGCCAGCAGCCCCTACGCAGTGGGGGAGCAGTACTTC; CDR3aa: CASSPYAVGEQYF
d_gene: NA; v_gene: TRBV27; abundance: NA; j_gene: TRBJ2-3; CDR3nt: TGTGCCAGCAGTTCCCGACCGGATACGCAGTATTTT; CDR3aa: CASSSRPDTQYF
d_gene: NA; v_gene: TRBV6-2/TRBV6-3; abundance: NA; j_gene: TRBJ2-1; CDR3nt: TGTGCCAGCACCCGGACGAGTGGTGAGCAGTTCTTC; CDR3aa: CASTRTSGEQFF
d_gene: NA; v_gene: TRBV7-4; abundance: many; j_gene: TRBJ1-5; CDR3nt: TGTGCCAGCACCGCAGGACCTAGCAATCAGCCCCAGCATTTT; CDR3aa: CASTAGPSNQPQHF
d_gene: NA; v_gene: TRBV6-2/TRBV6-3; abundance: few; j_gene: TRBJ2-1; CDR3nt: TGTGCCAGCAGTTACTCGACCCTGAACTCCTACAATGAGCAGTTCTTC; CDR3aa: CASSYSTLNSYNEQFF
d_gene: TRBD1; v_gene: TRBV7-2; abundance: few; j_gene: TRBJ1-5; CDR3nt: TGTGCCAGCAGCCGTCCCGGGACAGGAGTTCGGAGCAATCAGCCCCAGCATTTT; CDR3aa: CASSRPGTGVRSNQPQHF
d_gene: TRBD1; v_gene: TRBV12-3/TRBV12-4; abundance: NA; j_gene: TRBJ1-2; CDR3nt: TGTGCCAGCAGTTTCGAGCCCGGGACAGGCTACTACACCTTC; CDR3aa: CASSFEPGTGYYTF
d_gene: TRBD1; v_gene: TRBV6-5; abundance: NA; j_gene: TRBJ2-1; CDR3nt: TGTGCCAGCAGGTCACAGGGGGCGCGTTATGATGAGCAGTTCTTC; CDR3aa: CASRSQGARYDEQFF
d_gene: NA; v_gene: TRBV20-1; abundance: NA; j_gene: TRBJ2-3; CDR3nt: TGCAGTGCTAGAGTCGCCCTTAGCGGATACACAGATACGCAGTATTTT; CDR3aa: CSARVALSGYTDTQYF
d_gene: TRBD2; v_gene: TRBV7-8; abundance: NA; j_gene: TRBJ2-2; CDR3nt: TGTGCCAGCAGCTTAGTTAGCCAGCAGCTTGGGGGACTAGCGAGTAACACCGGGGAGCTGTTTTTT; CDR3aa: CASSLVSQQLGGLASNTGELFF
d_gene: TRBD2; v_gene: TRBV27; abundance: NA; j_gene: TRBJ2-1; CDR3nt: TGTGCCAGCAGTAGTGCTAGCGGGAGTAATGAGCAGTTCTTC; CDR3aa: CASSSASGSNEQFF
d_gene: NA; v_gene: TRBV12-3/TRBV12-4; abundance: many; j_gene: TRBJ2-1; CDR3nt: TGTGCCAGCAGCCCGGTTGGCAGGGGTAAATCCTACAATGAGCAGTTCTTC; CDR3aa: CASSPVGRGKSYNEQFF
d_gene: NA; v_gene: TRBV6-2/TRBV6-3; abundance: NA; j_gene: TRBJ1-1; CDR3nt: TGTGCCAGCAGTTACGAGTGGGGCGGCACTGAAGCTTTCTTT; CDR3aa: CASSYEWGGTEAFF
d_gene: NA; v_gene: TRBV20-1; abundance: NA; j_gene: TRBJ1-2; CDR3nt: TGCAGTGCTAGAGATGGTAAAGGCCCCTATGGCTACACCTTC; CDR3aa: CSARDGKGPYGYTF
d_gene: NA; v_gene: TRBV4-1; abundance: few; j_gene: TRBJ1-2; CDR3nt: TGCGCCAGCAGCCAAAACCCCGACAGATATGGCTACACCTTC; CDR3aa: CASSQNPDRYGYTF
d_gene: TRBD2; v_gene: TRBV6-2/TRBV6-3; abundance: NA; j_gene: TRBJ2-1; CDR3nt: TGTGCCAGCAGCCTCCTAGCGGCCTACAATGAGCAGTTCTTC; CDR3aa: CASSLLAAYNEQFF
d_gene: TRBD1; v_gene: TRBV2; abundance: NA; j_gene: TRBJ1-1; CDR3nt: TGTGCCAGCAGTGAAACAGGGGGAGTAGCTGAAGCTTTCTTT; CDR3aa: CASSETGGVAEAFF
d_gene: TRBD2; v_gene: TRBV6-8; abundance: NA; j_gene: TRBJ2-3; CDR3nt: TGTGCCAGCAGCCTTTCTAGCGGGAGGTTTCGGAGCACAGATACGCAGTATTTT; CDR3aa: CASSLSSGRFRSTDTQYF
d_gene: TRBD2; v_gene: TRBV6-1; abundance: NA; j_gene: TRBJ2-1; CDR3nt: TGTGCCAGCAGCAAAGGGACTAGCGGGAGGGGTGAGCAGTTCTTC; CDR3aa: CASSKGTSGRGEQFF
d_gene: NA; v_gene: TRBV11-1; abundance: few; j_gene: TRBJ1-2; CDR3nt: TGTGCCAGCAGCTTTTTAAGGACCTCCCTCGGTCTGCCTAACTATGGCTACACCTTC; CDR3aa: CASSFLRTSLGLPNYGYTF
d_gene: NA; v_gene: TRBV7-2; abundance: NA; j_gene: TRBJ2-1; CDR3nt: TGTGCCAGCAGCCTAGGACAGACTTACTACAATGAGCAGTTCTTC; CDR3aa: CASSLGQTYYNEQFF
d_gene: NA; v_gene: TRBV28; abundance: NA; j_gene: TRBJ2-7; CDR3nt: TGTGCCAGCAGTTCCGGGACTCGCTACGAGCAGTACTTC; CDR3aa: CASSSGTRYEQYF
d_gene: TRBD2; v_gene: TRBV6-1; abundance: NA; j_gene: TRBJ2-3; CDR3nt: TGTGCCAGCAGTGGACTAGCGGGACCCACAGATACGCAGTATTTT; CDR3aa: CASSGLAGPTDTQYF
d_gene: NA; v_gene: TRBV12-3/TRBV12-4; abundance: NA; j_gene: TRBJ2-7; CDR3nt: TGTGCCAGCAGCCGTACCTACGAGCAGTACTTC; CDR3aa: CASSRTYEQYF
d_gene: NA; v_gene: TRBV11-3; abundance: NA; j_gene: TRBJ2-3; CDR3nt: TGTGCCAGCAGCGCCCGGGACGGCGGCACAGATACGCAGTATTTT; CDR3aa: CASSARDGGTDTQYF
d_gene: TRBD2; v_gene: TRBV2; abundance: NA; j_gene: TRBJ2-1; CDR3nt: TGTGCCAGCAGTGCGGGACTAGCGGGAGGGGGAGAGCAGTTCTTC; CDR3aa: CASSAGLAGGGEQFF
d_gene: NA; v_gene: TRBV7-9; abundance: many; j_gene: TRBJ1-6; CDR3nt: TGTGCCAGCAGCTTAGGGCAGGCAGATAATTCACCCCTCCACTTT; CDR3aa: CASSLGQADNSPLHF
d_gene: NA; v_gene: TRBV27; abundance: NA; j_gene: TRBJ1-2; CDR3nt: TGTGCCAGCAGTCTGGGGGGCAGATATGGCTACACCTTC; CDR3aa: CASSLGGRYGYTF
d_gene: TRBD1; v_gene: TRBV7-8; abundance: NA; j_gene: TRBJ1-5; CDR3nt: TGTGCCAGCAGCTCCCTGATGACAGGGGGCTATAGCAATCAGCCCCAGCATTTT; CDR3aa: CASSSLMTGGYSNQPQHF
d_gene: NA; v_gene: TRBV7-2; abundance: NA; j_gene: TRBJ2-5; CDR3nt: TGTGCCAGCAGCTTGAGGCGGCAAGAGACCCAGTACTTC; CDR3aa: CASSLRRQETQYF
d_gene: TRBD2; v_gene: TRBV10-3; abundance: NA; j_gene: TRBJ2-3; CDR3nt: TGTGCCATCGGGGGTGGACTAGCGGAAGCAGATACGCAGTATTTT; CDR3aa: CAIGGGLAEADTQYF
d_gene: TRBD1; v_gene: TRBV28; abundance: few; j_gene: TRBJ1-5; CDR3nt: TGTGCCAGCAGTCCCCAGGACAGGCGGTATTTT; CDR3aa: CASSPQDRRYF
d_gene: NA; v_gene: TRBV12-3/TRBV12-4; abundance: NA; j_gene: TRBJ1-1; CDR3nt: TGTGCCAGCAGTCCGGTGACGGAAACCACTGAAGCTTTCTTT; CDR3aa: CASSPVTETTEAFF
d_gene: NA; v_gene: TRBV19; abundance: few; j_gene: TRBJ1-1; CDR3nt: TGTGCCAGTAGTATCAACCCTACCGGTCGGAACACTGAAGCTTTCTTT; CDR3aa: CASSINPTGRNTEAFF
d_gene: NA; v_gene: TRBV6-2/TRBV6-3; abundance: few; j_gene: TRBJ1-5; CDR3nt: TGTGCCAGCAGTCTAGAGAGGAGCAATCAGCCCCAGCATTTT; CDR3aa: CASSLERSNQPQHF